This TCR beta chain was captured by sequencing in a study of T cells in Graves' hyperthyroidism and ophthalmopathy. Whole-study findings and limits: Among thyroid clonotypes expanded above 0.001, most also appeared in blood.

The CDR3 is made up of 13 amino acids. CDR1 is KGHDR, CDR2 SFDVKD, per germline. Trimming removed 4 bases from V and 8 bases from J, with 12 bases in between. The TCR beta CDR3 regions underwent amplification using RNA transcripts as the source. The HTBI primer set was used in a first-round RT-PCR of the TCR CDR3. TCRdb called the multiplex PCR reads again in MiXCR, with one record for every CDR3 protein. Here the sample spans around 300,000 distinct CDR3 sequences, about 19% being singletons. For this clonotype: Its target is not known.

J is TRBJ2-3 and V is TRBV24-1; D unresolved. The TCR originated in a man aged 50 to 59 with Graves' ophthalmopathy. Input material: blood. CDR3 DNA: TGTGCCACCAGTGAATGGGGTGGAGCTACGCAGTATTTT. Protein: CATSEWGGATQYF.